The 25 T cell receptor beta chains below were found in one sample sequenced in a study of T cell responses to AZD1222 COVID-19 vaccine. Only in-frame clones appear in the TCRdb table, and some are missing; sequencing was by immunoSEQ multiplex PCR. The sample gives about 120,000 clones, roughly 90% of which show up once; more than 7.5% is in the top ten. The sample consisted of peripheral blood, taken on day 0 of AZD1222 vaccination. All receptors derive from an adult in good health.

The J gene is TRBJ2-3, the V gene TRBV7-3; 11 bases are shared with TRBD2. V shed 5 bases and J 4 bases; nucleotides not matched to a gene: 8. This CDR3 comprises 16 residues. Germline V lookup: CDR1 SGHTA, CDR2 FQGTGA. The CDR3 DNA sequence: TGTGCCAGCAGCCCCAGCACTAGCGGGAGAGCAGATACGCAGTATTTT. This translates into CASSPSTSGRADTQYF.

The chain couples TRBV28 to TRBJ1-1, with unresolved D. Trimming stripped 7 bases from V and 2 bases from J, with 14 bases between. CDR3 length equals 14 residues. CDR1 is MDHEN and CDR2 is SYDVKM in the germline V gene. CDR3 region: CASNVVRINTEAFF. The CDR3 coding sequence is TGTGCCAGCAACGTGGTACGAATTAACACTGAAGCTTTCTTT. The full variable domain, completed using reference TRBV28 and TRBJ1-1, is DVKVTQSSRYLVKRTGEKVFLECVQDMDHENMFWYRQDPGLGLRLIYFSYDVKMKEKGDIPEGYSVSREKKERFSLILESASTNQTSMYLCASNVVRINTEAFFGQGTRLTVV.

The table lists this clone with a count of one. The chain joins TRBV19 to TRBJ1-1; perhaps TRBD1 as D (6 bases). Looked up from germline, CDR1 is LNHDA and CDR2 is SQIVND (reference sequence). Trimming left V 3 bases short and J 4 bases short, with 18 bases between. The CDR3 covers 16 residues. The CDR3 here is CASSMARQEWSTEAFF. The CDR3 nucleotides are TGTGCCAGTAGTATGGCTCGACAGGAGTGGAGCACTGAAGCTTTCTTT.

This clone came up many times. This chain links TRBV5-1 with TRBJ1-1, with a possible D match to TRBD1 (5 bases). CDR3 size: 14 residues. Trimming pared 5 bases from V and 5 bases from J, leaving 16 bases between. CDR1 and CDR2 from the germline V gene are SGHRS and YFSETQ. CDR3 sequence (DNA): TGCGCCAGCAGTTCCGTGGCAGGGTCTACTGAAGCTTTCTTT. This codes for CASSSVAGSTEAFF.

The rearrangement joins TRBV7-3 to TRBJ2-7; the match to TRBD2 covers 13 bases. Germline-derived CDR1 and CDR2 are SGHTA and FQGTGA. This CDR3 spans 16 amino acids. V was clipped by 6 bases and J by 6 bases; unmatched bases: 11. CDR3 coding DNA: TGTGCCAGCAGTTCTAATCCGGGACTAGCGGGAACCGAGCAGTACTTC. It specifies CASSSNPGLAGTEQYF. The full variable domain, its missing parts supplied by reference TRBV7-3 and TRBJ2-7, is GAGVSQTPSNKVTEKGKYVELRCDPISGHTALYWYRQSLGQGPEFLIYFQGTGAADDSGLPNDRFFAVRPEGSVSTLKIQRTERGDSAVYLCASSSNPGLAGTEQYFGPGTRLTVT.

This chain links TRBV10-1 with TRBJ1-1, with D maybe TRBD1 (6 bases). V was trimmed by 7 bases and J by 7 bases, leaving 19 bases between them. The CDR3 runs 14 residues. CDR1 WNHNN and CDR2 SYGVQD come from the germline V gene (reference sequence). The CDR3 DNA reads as TGCGCCAGCATGACAGGTCCCGGCGGGTATGAAGCTTTCTTT. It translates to CASMTGPGGYEAFF.

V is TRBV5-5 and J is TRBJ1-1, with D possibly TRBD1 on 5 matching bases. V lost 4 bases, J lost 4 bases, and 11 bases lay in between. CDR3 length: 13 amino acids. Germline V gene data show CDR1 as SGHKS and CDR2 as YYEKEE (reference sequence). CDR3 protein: CASSPTVGTEAFF. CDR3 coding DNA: TGTGCCAGCAGCCCGACAGTGGGCACTGAAGCTTTCTTT.

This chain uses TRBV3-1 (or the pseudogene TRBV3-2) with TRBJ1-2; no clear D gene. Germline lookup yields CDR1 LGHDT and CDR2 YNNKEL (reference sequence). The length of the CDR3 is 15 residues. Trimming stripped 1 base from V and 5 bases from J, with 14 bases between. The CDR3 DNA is TGTGCCAGCAGCCAAGGAGGACTTCGGGGTTATGGCTACACCTTC. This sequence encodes CASSQGGLRGYGYTF.

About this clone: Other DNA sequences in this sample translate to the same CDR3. The CDR3 nucleotides read TGTGCCAGCAGCGAGGGTAGCGGGAGCACAGATACGCAGTATTTT. Translated, it gives CASSEGSGSTDTQYF. The V call is TRBV7-3, the J call TRBJ2-3; 7 nucleotides match TRBD2. CDR3 length: 15 residues. The germline V gene encodes CDR1 SGHTA and CDR2 FQGTGA. V trimming: 5 bases; J trimming: 0 bases; junction bases outside the gene matches: 5.

Written as DNA, the CDR3 is TGTGCTAGTGGTTTGGAATACCGGGCCAACTCCTACAATGAGCAGTTCTTC. Translating it yields CASGLEYRANSYNEQFF. The gene calls are TRBV12-5 and TRBJ2-1; D is ambiguous. CDR1 is LGHNT and CDR2 is FRNRAP in the germline V gene. The CDR3 loop spans 17 amino acids. Trimming left V 1 base short and J 0 bases short, with 13 bases between.

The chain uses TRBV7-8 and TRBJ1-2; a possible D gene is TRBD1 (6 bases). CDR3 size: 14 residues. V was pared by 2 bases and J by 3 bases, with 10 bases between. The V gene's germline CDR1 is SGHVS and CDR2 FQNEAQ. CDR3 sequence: CASSLQGKHYGYTF. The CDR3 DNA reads TGTGCCAGCAGCTTACAGGGGAAGCACTATGGCTACACCTTC.

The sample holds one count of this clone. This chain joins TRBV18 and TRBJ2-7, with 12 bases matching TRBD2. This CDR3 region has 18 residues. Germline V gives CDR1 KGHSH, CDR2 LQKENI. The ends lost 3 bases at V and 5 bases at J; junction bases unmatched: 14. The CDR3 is CASSPLSRLAGGHHEQYF. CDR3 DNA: TGTGCCAGCTCACCCCTCTCTCGGCTAGCGGGAGGGCACCACGAGCAGTACTTC.

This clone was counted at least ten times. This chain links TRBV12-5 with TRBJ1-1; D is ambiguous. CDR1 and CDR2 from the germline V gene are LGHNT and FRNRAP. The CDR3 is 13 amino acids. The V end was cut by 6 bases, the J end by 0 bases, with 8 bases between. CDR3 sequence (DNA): TGTGCTAGTGGAGTGACGGTGAACACTGAAGCTTTCTTT. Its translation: CASGVTVNTEAFF.

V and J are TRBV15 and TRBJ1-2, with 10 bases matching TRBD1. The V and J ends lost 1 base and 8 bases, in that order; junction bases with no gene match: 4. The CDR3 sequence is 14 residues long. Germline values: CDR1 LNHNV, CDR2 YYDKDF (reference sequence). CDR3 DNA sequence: TGTGCCACCAGCAGAGGACAGGGGGCGGGAGGCTACACCTTC. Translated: CATSRGQGAGGYTF. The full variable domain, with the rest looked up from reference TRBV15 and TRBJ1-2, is DAMVIQNPRYQVTQFGKPVTLSCSQTLNHNVMYWYQQKSSQAPKLLFHYYDKDFNNEADTPDNFQSRRPNTSFCFLDIRSPGLGDTAMYLCATSRGQGAGGYTFGSGTRLTVV.

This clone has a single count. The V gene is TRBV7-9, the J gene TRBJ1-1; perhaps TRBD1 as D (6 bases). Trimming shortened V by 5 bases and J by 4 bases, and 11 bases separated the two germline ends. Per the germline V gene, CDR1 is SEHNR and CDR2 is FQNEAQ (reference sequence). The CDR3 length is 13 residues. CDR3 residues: CASSPEGVTEAFF. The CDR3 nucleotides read TGTGCCAGCAGCCCTGAGGGGGTCACTGAAGCTTTCTTT.

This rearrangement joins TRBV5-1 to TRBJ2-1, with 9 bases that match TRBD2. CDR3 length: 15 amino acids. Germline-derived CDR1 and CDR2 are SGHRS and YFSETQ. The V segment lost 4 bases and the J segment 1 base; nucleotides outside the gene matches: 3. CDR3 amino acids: CASSIGLASYNEQFF. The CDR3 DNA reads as TGCGCCAGCAGCATCGGACTAGCGTCCTACAATGAGCAGTTCTTC. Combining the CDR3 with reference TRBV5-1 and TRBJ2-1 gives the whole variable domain KAGVTQTPRYLIKTRGQQVTLSCSPISGHRSVSWYQQTPGQGLQFLFEYFSETQRNKGNFPGRFSGRQFSNSRSEMNVSTLELGDSALYLCASSIGLASYNEQFFGPGTRLTVL.

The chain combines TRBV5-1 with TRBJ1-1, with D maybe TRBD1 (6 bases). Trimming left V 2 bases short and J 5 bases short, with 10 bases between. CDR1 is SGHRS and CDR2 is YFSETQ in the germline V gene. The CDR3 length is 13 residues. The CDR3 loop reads CASSFTGWTEAFF. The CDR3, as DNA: TGCGCCAGCAGCTTCACAGGGTGGACTGAAGCTTTCTTT.

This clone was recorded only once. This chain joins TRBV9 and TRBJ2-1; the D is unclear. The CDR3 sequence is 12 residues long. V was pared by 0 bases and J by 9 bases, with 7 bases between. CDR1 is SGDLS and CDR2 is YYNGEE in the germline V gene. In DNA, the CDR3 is TGTGCCAGCAGCGTAGGAGAGATTGAGCAGTTCTTC. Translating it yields CASSVGEIEQFF.

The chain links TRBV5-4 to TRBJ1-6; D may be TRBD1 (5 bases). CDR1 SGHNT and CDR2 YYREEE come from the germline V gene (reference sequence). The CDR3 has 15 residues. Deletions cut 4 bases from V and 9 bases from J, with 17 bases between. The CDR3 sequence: CASSPAQGYPSPLHF. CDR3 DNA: TGTGCCAGCAGCCCGGCGCAGGGCTACCCTTCACCCCTCCACTTT.

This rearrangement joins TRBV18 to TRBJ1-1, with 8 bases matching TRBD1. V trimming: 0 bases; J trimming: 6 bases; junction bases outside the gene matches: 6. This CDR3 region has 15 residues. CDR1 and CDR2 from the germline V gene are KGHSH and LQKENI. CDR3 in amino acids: CASSPPMDRDAEAFF. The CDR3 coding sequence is TGTGCCAGCTCACCACCAATGGACAGGGATGCTGAAGCTTTCTTT.

The DNA of the CDR3 is TGTGCCATTGCCGGGACTAGCGGGGGTAGGGGGGAGCTGTTTTTT. Translating gives CAIAGTSGGRGELFF. V and J are TRBV6-5 and TRBJ2-2, with 14 bases matching TRBD2. J gave up 8 bases and V 10 bases, and 9 bases lay outside the gene matches. The V gene's germline CDR1 is MNHEY and CDR2 SVGAGI. CDR3 length: 15 amino acids.

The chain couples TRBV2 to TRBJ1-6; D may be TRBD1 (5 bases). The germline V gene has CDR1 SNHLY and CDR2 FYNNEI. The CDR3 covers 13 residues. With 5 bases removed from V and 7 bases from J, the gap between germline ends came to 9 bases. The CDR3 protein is CASSPRQNSPLHF. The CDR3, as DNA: TGTGCCAGCAGTCCCCGACAGAATTCACCCCTCCACTTT.

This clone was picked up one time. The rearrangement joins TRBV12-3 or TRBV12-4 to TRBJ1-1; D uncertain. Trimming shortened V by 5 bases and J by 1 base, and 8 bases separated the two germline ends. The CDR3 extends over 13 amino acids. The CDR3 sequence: CASSRHRNTEAFF. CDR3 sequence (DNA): TGTGCCAGCAGTCGACACAGGAACACTGAAGCTTTCTTT.

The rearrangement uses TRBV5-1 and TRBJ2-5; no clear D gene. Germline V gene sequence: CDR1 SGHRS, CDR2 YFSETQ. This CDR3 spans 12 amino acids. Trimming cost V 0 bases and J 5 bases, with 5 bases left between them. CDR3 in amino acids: CASSLASETQYF. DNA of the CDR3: TGCGCCAGCAGCTTGGCCTCGGAGACCCAGTACTTC.

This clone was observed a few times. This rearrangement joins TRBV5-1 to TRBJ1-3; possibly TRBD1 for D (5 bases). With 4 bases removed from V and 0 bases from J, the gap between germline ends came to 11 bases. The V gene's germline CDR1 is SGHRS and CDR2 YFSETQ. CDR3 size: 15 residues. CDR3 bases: TGCGCCAGCAGCCCCGGGGCAAACTCTGGAAACACCATATATTTT. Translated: CASSPGANSGNTIYF.